Reported below is one T cell receptor beta chain. Its antigen remains unidentified. A read error may produce the germline difference seen at one junction end. The germline V gene encodes CDR1 SNHLY and CDR2 FYNNEI. The CDR3 runs to 10 residues. The sample originates from a study of shared clonotypes between healthy human individuals. Findings of the study overall: Sampling involved blood alone; tissue repertoires likely differ. Compared with memory subsets, naive subsets generally had larger estimated richness.

The protocol was immunoSEQ multiplex PCR, while the TCRdb copy is restricted to in-frame clones and leaves out a portion. The top ten clones hold 1.2% of a sample with about 1,900,000 clones, about 95% of them seen once. CD45RO-negative CD8 cells positively selected for CCR7 made up the naive population, which excluded terminally differentiated effector memory CD45RA+ cells. This receptor was taken from a man younger than 30 in good health. The rearrangement uses TRBV2 and TRBJ1-1; no clear D gene. Sequencing input: naive CD8+ T cells sorted from blood. The CDR3 sequence is CLDWNTEAFF. The CDR3 DNA reads TGCCTGGACTGGAACACTGAAGCTTTCTTT.